This T cell receptor beta chain came from a study of beta chain features in type 1 diabetes. Germline CDR1 SGHTA, CDR2 FQGNSA. V lost 2 bases to trimming and J lost 4 bases, with 8 bases between them. The CDR3 spans 13 residues. Expressed TCRB transcripts were sequenced because the isolated RNA had all been reverse transcribed beforehand. This table comes from immunoSEQ multiplex PCR, and its TCRdb copy is limited to in-frame clones, with some not included. The sample contains around 340,000 clones, roughly a fifth of which appear only once. Notes on the study in general: All four CD4+ subsets of Type 1 diabetes patients contained TCRB CDR3s that were moderately but significantly shorter. Insertions at VDJ junctions were less frequent in type 1 diabetes patients. These patients also deleted more nucleotides at the same junctions. Short templates might get an advantage during PCR, and this would be equal in patients and controls.

Remarks on this clone: Antigen specificity is unknown.

The origin of this receptor is a woman between 18 and 29 years old in good health. This chain links TRBV7-2 with TRBJ1-1, with D hard to call. Sequencing was done on a sample of naive CD4+ T cells from blood. The CDR3 loop reads CASSLRRSTEAFF. CDR3 sequence (DNA): TGTGCCAGCAGCTTACGACGGAGCACTGAAGCTTTCTTT. The full variable domain, its missing parts supplied by reference TRBV7-2 and TRBJ1-1, is GAGVSQSPSNKVTEKGKDVELRCDPISGHTALYWYRQSLGQGLEFLIYFQGNSAPDKSGLPSDRFSAERTGGSVSTLTIQRTQQEDSAVYLCASSLRRSTEAFFGQGTRLTVV.